One sample yielded the 27 T cell receptor beta chains listed below, sequenced in a study of beta chain features in type 1 diabetes. All of the isolated RNA was reverse transcribed, so expressed TCRB transcripts were sequenced. The repertoire was sequenced with immunoSEQ multiplex PCR; TCRdb's copy has only in-frame clones and lacks some. There are hundreds of thousands of clones in the sample; around 28% occur only once, and about 0.06% lies in the top ten. The sample comprised naive CD4+ T cells from blood. These receptors were taken from a man between 18 and 29 years old in good health.

The genes are TRBV28 and TRBJ2-6; 7 bases agree with TRBD1. Germline lookup yields CDR1 MDHEN and CDR2 SYDVKM. Trimming took 4 bases from V and 0 from J; bases not matched to a gene: 6. The CDR3 spans 17 residues. The CDR3 DNA sequence: TGTGCCAGCAGTTCGACAGGGTCCCCCTCTGGGGCCAACGTCCTGACTTTC. Protein: CASSSTGSPSGANVLTF.

This clone is a singleton in its sample. The V gene is TRBV25-1, the J gene TRBJ2-4; 10 nucleotides line up with TRBD2. The CDR3 contains 12 residues. Germline V lookup: CDR1 MGHDK, CDR2 SYGVNS. The V segment lost 9 bases and the J segment 8 bases; nucleotides outside the gene matches: 4. CDR3 sequence (DNA): TGTGCCAGTACCGGGACTAGCGACATTCAGTACTTC. Protein sequence: CASTGTSDIQYF.

This clone has only a few counts. The gene calls are TRBV30 and TRBJ1-2; D unresolved. The CDR3 extends over 11 amino acids. V dropped 0 bases and J dropped 8 bases, with 7 bases sitting between them. Germline V gene sequence: CDR1 GTSNPN, CDR2 SVGIG (reference sequence). The DNA for the CDR3 is TGTGCCTGGAGTGTGGCGTGGGGCTACACCTTC. It encodes CAWSVAWGYTF.

The chain links TRBV28 to TRBJ2-4; tentatively, D is TRBD1 (5 bases). Germline V lookup: CDR1 MDHEN, CDR2 SYDVKM. The germline V and J ends were trimmed by 3 bases and 6 bases, with 9 bases remaining between them. The CDR3 totals 13 residues. CDR3 coding DNA: TGTGCCAGCAGTTTGGCAGGGTTAAACATTCAGTACTTC. It is translated as CASSLAGLNIQYF.

V and J are TRBV9 and TRBJ2-3, with a tentative D call TRBD1 (6 bases). The CDR3 is made up of 17 amino acids. Per the germline V gene, CDR1 is SGDLS and CDR2 is YYNGEE. Trimming pared 2 bases from V and 0 bases from J, leaving 16 bases between. The CDR3 DNA sequence: TGTGCCAGCAGCGTTTCCCTTGGACAGCGTAGCACAGATACGCAGTATTTT. Amino acids: CASSVSLGQRSTDTQYF.

There are a few counts of this clone. The chain is built from TRBV7-2 and TRBJ2-7; 10 bases map to TRBD2. Germline V gene data show CDR1 as SGHTA and CDR2 as FQGNSA. The CDR3 is 16 amino acids. J gave up 7 bases and V 5 bases, and 14 bases lay outside the gene matches. The CDR3 DNA is TGTGCCAGCAGCCGGTGGACTAGCGGCAACCTGGTGGAGCAGTACTTC. Protein: CASSRWTSGNLVEQYF. Supplemented by reference TRBV7-2 and TRBJ2-7, the full variable domain reads GAGVSQSPSNKVTEKGKDVELRCDPISGHTALYWYRQSLGQGLEFLIYFQGNSAPDKSGLPSDRFSAERTGGSVSTLTIQRTQQEDSAVYLCASSRWTSGNLVEQYFGPGTRLTVT.

This chain links TRBV7-2 with TRBJ2-5; D is unclear. The germline CDR1 and CDR2 sequences are SGHTA and FQGNSA. With 5 bases removed from V and 7 bases from J, the gap between germline ends came to 8 bases. The CDR3 has 11 amino acids. The CDR3 DNA sequence: TGTGCCAGCAGCGTTTTAGTGACCCAGTACTTC. Its translation is CASSVLVTQYF.

The J gene is TRBJ2-7, the V gene TRBV9; a weak D match, TRBD1 (6 bases). The CDR3 runs 14 residues. Germline V gives CDR1 SGDLS, CDR2 YYNGEE. V was cut by 0 bases and J by 0 bases, with 7 bases left in between. The CDR3 region has the DNA TGTGCCAGCAGCGTAGGGGACAACTCCTACGAGCAGTACTTC. This sequence encodes CASSVGDNSYEQYF.

This sequence joins TRBV2 and TRBJ2-4; unclear D gene. This CDR3 has 12 residues. Germline CDR1 and CDR2: SNHLY and FYNNEI. Trimming took 4 bases from V and 6 from J, leaving 7 bases between them. CDR3 coding DNA: TGTGCCAGCAGTGTTGCCGTAAACATTCAGTACTTC. Translating it yields CASSVAVNIQYF.

The rearrangement links TRBV7-6 to TRBJ2-5, with D unclear. Germline-derived CDR1 and CDR2 are SGHVS and FNYEAQ. The V end lost 5 bases, the J end lost 5 bases, and 12 bases lay between the germline ends. This CDR3 contains 13 residues. The CDR3 DNA reads TGTGCCAGCAGCCTCATAATAACGGAGACCCAGTACTTC. Its translation is CASSLIITETQYF.

V gene TRBV4-2 combines with J gene TRBJ2-1, with no clear D. This CDR3 has 14 residues. Trimming took off 0 bases at V and 9 bases at J, with 12 bases between the two ends. Germline-derived CDR1 and CDR2 are LGHNA and YNFKEQ. Here the CDR3 DNA reads TGTGCCAGCAGCCAAGACTTTACGGAACGTGAGCAGTTCTTC. Protein product: CASSQDFTEREQFF.

Written as DNA, the CDR3 is TGCAGCGTTGAGTCGGCAGGTAGCACAGATACGCAGTATTTT. As protein: CSVESAGSTDTQYF. The V call is TRBV29-1, the J call TRBJ2-3; D is undetermined. Deletions cut 3 bases from V and 0 bases from J, with 10 bases between. CDR1 is SQVTM and CDR2 is ANQGSEA in the germline V gene. CDR3 length equals 14 residues.

With regard to this clone: Different DNA sequences within this sample yield the same CDR3. The chain joins TRBV5-1 to TRBJ2-5; no clear D gene. Trimming stripped 2 bases from V and 1 base from J, with 6 bases between. The CDR3 covers 13 residues. CDR1 SGHRS and CDR2 YFSETQ come from the germline V gene. CDR3 DNA sequence: TGCGCCAGCAGCTTTGGCGGCCAAGAGACCCAGTACTTC. Its translation: CASSFGGQETQYF. The full variable domain, rest sourced from reference TRBV5-1 and TRBJ2-5, is KAGVTQTPRYLIKTRGQQVTLSCSPISGHRSVSWYQQTPGQGLQFLFEYFSETQRNKGNFPGRFSGRQFSNSRSEMNVSTLELGDSALYLCASSFGGQETQYFGPGTRLLVL.

This clone was seen a handful of times. This chain connects TRBV29-1 to TRBJ1-5, with D unresolved. Trimming stripped 6 bases from V and 6 bases from J, with 15 bases between. The germline CDR1 and CDR2 sequences are SQVTM and ANQGSEA. This CDR3 region has 13 residues. The CDR3 sequence is CSVLGRTGQPQHF. For the CDR3, the DNA is TGCAGCGTCCTGGGCCGAACCGGTCAGCCCCAGCATTTT.

This clone has just a few counts. The CDR3, as DNA: TGTGCCAGCAGCCTCGACAGGGCGGGTTACAATGAGCAGTTCTTC. Its protein is CASSLDRAGYNEQFF. This chain uses TRBV7-2 with TRBJ2-1, with 7 bases that match TRBD1. CDR3 size: 15 residues. Germline CDR1 and CDR2: SGHTA and FQGNSA. V gave up 5 bases and J gave up 4 bases; unmatched junction bases: 8.

The V gene is TRBV2, the J gene TRBJ2-5; D gene ambiguous. The CDR3 loop spans 14 amino acids. Germline CDR1 and CDR2: SNHLY and FYNNEI. Trimming took 5 bases from V and 4 from J, leaving 14 bases between them. CDR3 amino acids: CASSSQGPRETQYF. The DNA for the CDR3 is TGTGCCAGCAGTTCCCAAGGCCCTCGAGAGACCCAGTACTTC.

This rearrangement joins TRBV28 to TRBJ1-1; no definite D call. The CDR3 length is 13 residues. With 5 bases removed from V and 0 bases from J, the gap between germline ends came to 7 bases. CDR1 and CDR2 (germline): MDHEN, SYDVKM. The CDR3 loop reads CASSRRMNTEAFF. The CDR3 DNA follows: TGTGCCAGCAGTCGCCGGATGAACACTGAAGCTTTCTTT. The variable domain in full, completed from reference TRBV28 and TRBJ1-1, reads DVKVTQSSRYLVKRTGEKVFLECVQDMDHENMFWYRQDPGLGLRLIYFSYDVKMKEKGDIPEGYSVSREKKERFSLILESASTNQTSMYLCASSRRMNTEAFFGQGTRLTVV.

The chain carries TRBV4-1 and TRBJ1-5, with D possibly TRBD1 on 5 matching bases. V was pared by 3 bases and J by 4 bases, with 10 bases between. The CDR3 sequence is 14 residues long. CDR1 and CDR2 (germline): MGHRA, YSYEKL. CDR3 DNA sequence: TGCGCCAGCAGCCAGGGACGGATAAATCAGCCCCAGCATTTT. Amino acid sequence: CASSQGRINQPQHF.

This clone was detected a few times. This sequence joins TRBV25-1 and TRBJ1-5; a possible D gene is TRBD1 (5 bases). Trimming removed 4 bases from V and 5 bases from J, with 9 bases in between. This CDR3 region has 13 residues. Germline V CDR1 and CDR2: MGHDK, SYGVNS. Written as DNA, the CDR3 is TGTGCCAGCAGTGTGGGGACGGATCAGCCCCAGCATTTT. This encodes CASSVGTDQPQHF.

This clone was seen a handful of times. The chain employs TRBV7-6 and TRBJ2-3, with 10 bases fitting TRBD1. Trimming at V came to 7 bases and at J to 3 bases, leaving 4 bases not matched to a gene. Germline values: CDR1 SGHVS, CDR2 FNYEAQ. This CDR3 is 14 amino acids long. The CDR3 DNA reads TGTGCCAGCACCCGGACAGGGGGGACAGATACGCAGTATTTT. Residues: CASTRTGGTDTQYF.

In its sample, this clone was seen a few times. The V gene is TRBV6-1, the J gene TRBJ1-1, with 8 positions matching TRBD1. Germline trimming cut 3 bases from V and 3 bases from J; bases unmatched to any gene: 6. The CDR3 totals 15 residues. Germline V gene data show CDR1 as MNHNS and CDR2 as SASEGT. The CDR3 reads CASSDVRTGHTEAFF. DNA of the CDR3: TGTGCCAGCAGTGATGTCCGGACAGGGCACACTGAAGCTTTCTTT.

V and J are TRBV15 and TRBJ1-4; D is unresolved. Germline V gene sequence: CDR1 LNHNV, CDR2 YYDKDF (reference sequence). The CDR3 spans 12 residues. The germline V and J ends were trimmed by 0 bases and 8 bases, with 4 bases remaining between them. CDR3 residues: CATSRDFEKLFF. CDR3 coding DNA: TGTGCCACCAGCAGAGATTTCGAAAAACTGTTTTTT.

The J gene is TRBJ2-2, the V gene TRBV7-2; 12 positions agree with TRBD2. The germline gives CDR1 SGHTA, CDR2 FQGNSA. This CDR3 comprises 17 residues. J was trimmed by 3 bases and V by 5 bases; bases with no gene match: 7. CDR3 residues: CASSHPSGRAYTGELFF. The CDR3 region has the DNA TGTGCCAGCAGCCATCCTAGCGGGAGGGCCTACACCGGGGAGCTGTTTTTT.

This rearrangement joins TRBV7-9 to TRBJ2-5, with D hard to call. V lost 1 base and J lost 4, with 10 bases in between. The CDR3 length is 14 residues. From germline, CDR1 is SEHNR and CDR2 FQNEAQ (reference sequence). The CDR3 loop reads CASSLDGFGETQYF. CDR3 nucleotide sequence: TGTGCCAGCAGCTTAGATGGATTTGGAGAGACCCAGTACTTC.

The gene calls are TRBV19 and TRBJ2-1; TRBD2 agrees at 8 bases. CDR3 length: 16 residues. V dropped 5 bases and J dropped 2; count of bases not matched to a gene: 8. The germline gives CDR1 LNHDA, CDR2 SQIVND (reference sequence). CDR3 coding DNA: TGTGCCAGTAGTTTACTACTAGCGGTAACCTACAATGAGCAGTTCTTC. Translation gives CASSLLLAVTYNEQFF.

This clone was counted only a few times. The V gene is TRBV30, the J gene TRBJ2-5; tentatively, D is TRBD2 (6 bases). Germline loops: CDR1 GTSNPN, CDR2 SVGIG (reference sequence). This CDR3 spans 14 amino acids. Trimming pared 0 bases from V and 2 bases from J, leaving 10 bases between. CDR3 in DNA: TGTGCCTGGAGTGTACCTGGACTACAAGAGACCCAGTACTTC. It encodes CAWSVPGLQETQYF.

The genes are TRBV5-1 and TRBJ1-1, with D perhaps matching TRBD1 (6 bases). The CDR3 is 13 amino acids. Trimming removed 2 bases from V and 4 bases from J, with 9 bases in between. Looked up from germline, CDR1 is SGHRS and CDR2 is YFSETQ. CDR3 residues: CASSFQGSTEAFF. Written as DNA, the CDR3 is TGCGCCAGCAGCTTCCAGGGGAGCACTGAAGCTTTCTTT.